A selection of T cell receptor beta chains follows, all from one sample in a study of T cells in tuberculosis. TCRdb's table, derived via immunoSEQ multiplex PCR, lists solely in-frame clones and lacks some. The table includes roughly 30,000 clones, roughly 88% detected once. Sample: PBMCs, taken at tuberculosis diagnosis. The receptors were sampled from an adult with tuberculosis. Both conserved end residues are part of each CDR3. The D gene is left open where the match is weak. Only part of the rows carry a size: once, few, many, or a class if the clone is expanded.

clone_size,j_call,d_call,cdr3_length,v_call,cdr3_nt,cdr3_aa
-,TRBJ1-3,-,18,TRBV19,TGTGCCAGTAGTTCGGGACATTTGCTTATCCAATCTGGAAACACCATATATTTT,CASSSGHLLIQSGNTIYF
-,TRBJ2-5,-,13,TRBV27,TGTGCCAGCAGGACCTTAGCGGAAGAGACCCAGTACTTC,CASRTLAEETQYF
once,TRBJ1-3,-,15,TRBV18,TGTGCCAGCTCACCCCGGACACGGGAGGGGGACACCATATATTTT,CASSPRTREGDTIYF
-,TRBJ2-5,TRBD2,15,TRBV30,TGTGCCTGTACCTCTACAGCGGGAGTGGTAGAGACCCAGTACTTC,CACTSTAGVVETQYF
few,TRBJ1-6,TRBD1,14,TRBV18,TGTGCCAGCTCACCATCCAGGGGGAGGTCACCCCTCCACTTT,CASSPSRGRSPLHF
-,TRBJ2-5,TRBD2,14,TRBV6-5,TGTGCCAGCAGATGGGGAGCGGGGGTGGAGACCCAGTACTTC,CASRWGAGVETQYF
-,TRBJ2-7,TRBD1,15,TRBV4-1,TGCGCCAGCAGTGGTGGGACAGGGCGGGCCTCCGAGCAGTACTTC,CASSGGTGRASEQYF
-,TRBJ2-5,TRBD2,15,TRBV18,TGTGCCAGCTCAGTCACTAGCGGGAGTACAAAGACCCAGTACTTC,CASSVTSGSTKTQYF
-,TRBJ1-2,-,14,TRBV28,TGTGCCAGCAGTTTAGGGGGCTTCAGGTATGGCTACACCTTC,CASSLGGFRYGYTF
-,TRBJ1-1,-,15,TRBV6-1,TGTGCCAGCAGTGGTCGGCAGGGATTGAACACTGAAGCTTTCTTT,CASSGRQGLNTEAFF
-,TRBJ1-1,TRBD1,13,TRBV29-1,TGCAGCGCAAGGACAGGGGGCAACACTGAAGCTTTCTTT,CSARTGGNTEAFF
-,TRBJ2-2,TRBD1,15,TRBV9,TGTGCCAGCAGCCCGGGACAGGGGTCAATCGGGGAGCTGTTTTTT,CASSPGQGSIGELFF
once,TRBJ1-2,-,17,TRBV19,TGTGCCAGTAGTATAGATCTTCAAGGGGCAGGGGCTTATGGCTACACCTTC,CASSIDLQGAGAYGYTF
-,TRBJ2-7,TRBD1,15,TRBV11-1,TGTGCCAGCAGCCGGGACAGGGCGACCTACTACGAGCAGTACTTC,CASSRDRATYYEQYF
once,TRBJ1-3,-,12,TRBV29-1,TGCAGCGTTACAGTGGTCGGAAACACCATATATTTT,CSVTVVGNTIYF
-,TRBJ1-2,-,15,TRBV12-2,TGTGCAAGTCGCTTAGTGGACAGGGGTAACTATGGCTACACCTTC,CASRLVDRGNYGYTF
-,TRBJ2-1,-,12,TRBV19,TGTGCCAGTAGTCGGGCGGGGCAGGCGCAGTTCTTC,CASSRAGQAQFF
-,TRBJ1-1,-,13,TRBV5-6,TGTGCCAGCCATACAGGGCTGAACACTGAAGCTTTCTTT,CASHTGLNTEAFF
-,TRBJ2-3,TRBD1,15,TRBV9,TGTGCCAGCAGCCATCAGGGGGCGCCCACAGATACGCAGTATTTT,CASSHQGAPTDTQYF
-,TRBJ2-2,TRBD2,14,TRBV5-1,TGCGCCAGCAAAGCGGGAGGGAACACCGGGGAGCTGTTTTTT,CASKAGGNTGELFF
-,TRBJ2-1,-,13,TRBV5-1,TGCGCCAGCAGCCCTCGGGAACAGGGCGGGCAGTTCTTC,CASSPREQGGQFF
-,TRBJ2-5,-,14,TRBV6-5,TGTGCCAGCAGCCAACAGGCGCTCCAAGAGACCCAGTACTTC,CASSQQALQETQYF
once,TRBJ2-6,TRBD1,17,TRBV27,TGTGCCAGCAGTTTCTTGGACAGGGGGCCCGGGGCCAACGTCCTGACTTTC,CASSFLDRGPGANVLTF
-,TRBJ2-7,TRBD2,15,TRBV25-1,TGTGCCAGCAGGGCCGCGGGGGGGTCCTCCTACGAGCAGTACTTC,CASRAAGGSSYEQYF
-,TRBJ1-3,-,13,TRBV6-5,TGTGCCAGCAGTTACTCCTCAACGGACACCATATATTTT,CASSYSSTDTIYF
-,TRBJ1-1,TRBD1,16,TRBV9,TGTGCCAGCAGCCTAGGACAGGGAGAGGTGAACACTGAAGCTTTCTTT,CASSLGQGEVNTEAFF
-,TRBJ1-5,TRBD1,14,TRBV28,TGTGCCAGCAGTTCCGGACAGGCGGGTCAGCCCCAGCATTTT,CASSSGQAGQPQHF
-,TRBJ1-1,TRBD1,15,TRBV2,TGTGCCAGCAGTCCGGGACAGGCCTTCAGGACTGAAGCTTTCTTT,CASSPGQAFRTEAFF
-,TRBJ2-2,-,17,TRBV4-1,TGCGCCAGCAGCCCCCACCAGGCAGCGGGGAACACCGGGGAGCTGTTTTTT,CASSPHQAAGNTGELFF
-,TRBJ2-7,-,14,TRBV5-1,TGCGCCAGCAGCTTTACGGTGGGACTTAGCGAGCAGTACTTC,CASSFTVGLSEQYF
-,TRBJ1-5,-,13,TRBV30,TGTGCCTGGAGTCGGGAGCGTAATCAGCCCCAGCATTTT,CAWSRERNQPQHF
-,TRBJ2-7,-,16,TRBV4-1,TGCGCCAGCAGCCAAGATAACGGAGGCCCGTCCTACGAGCAGTACTTC,CASSQDNGGPSYEQYF
-,TRBJ2-7,-,14,TRBV19,TGTGCCAGTAGTGCGGTGGGAGGTAGGTCCGAGCAGTACTTC,CASSAVGGRSEQYF
-,TRBJ1-1,-,14,TRBV2,TGTGCCAGCAGCGTGAGGGTATCGGTCACTGAAGCTTTCTTT,CASSVRVSVTEAFF
-,TRBJ2-3,TRBD1,15,TRBV19,TGTGCCAGTAGTGGGGGACAGGGTAATACAGATACGCAGTATTTT,CASSGGQGNTDTQYF
-,TRBJ1-5,-,14,TRBV7-2,TGTGCCAGCAGCTTAAGGGAGCTCAATCAGCCCCAGCATTTT,CASSLRELNQPQHF
-,TRBJ2-2,TRBD2,16,TRBV5-1,TGCGCCAGCAGCGGACGACTAGCGGGAGGGCTCGGGGAGCTGTTTTTT,CASSGRLAGGLGELFF
-,TRBJ2-5,TRBD1,18,TRBV7-6,TGTGCCAGCAGCTTACCTGCCGGGACAGGGGGGTTAGGGGAGACCCAGTACTTC,CASSLPAGTGGLGETQYF
-,TRBJ2-5,TRBD1,13,TRBV28,TGTGCCAGCAACAGGGACAGAAGAGAGACCCAGTACTTC,CASNRDRRETQYF
once,TRBJ2-3,TRBD2,14,TRBV10-3,TGTGCCATCAGGGACGGGGGGGGCACAGATACGCAGTATTTT,CAIRDGGGTDTQYF